This T cell receptor (beta chain) stems from a study of cytomegalovirus exposure and HLA in healthy donors. CDR3 length: 19 amino acids. The ends lost 4 bases at V and 2 bases at J; junction bases unmatched: 16. Germline V gene lookup returns CDR1 KGHSH and CDR2 LQKENI. Study-wide results and limits: Within the data, a cluster of highly shared sequence variants was likely a sequencing artifact. In a later analysis, HLA-C alleles had the fewest associated TCRs, DRB1 alleles the most.

For this clone: Its antigen is as yet unknown.

PCR involved 60 Vbeta and 13 Jbeta primers. Here immunoSEQ multiplex PCR was the method, and the copy in TCRdb shows in-frame clones only, minus some. This table has 170,000 or so clones, roughly 80% appearing once. The sample taken for sequencing was PBMCs. The chain is built from TRBV18 and TRBJ2-2; 7 positions agree with TRBD1. The sequence was collected from a man aged 25-45 years in good health and CMV-seropositive. The CDR3 coding sequence is TGTGCCAGCTCACGTTTATCGGAACGGGACAGAGCTAACACCGGGGAGCTGTTTTTT. It yields the protein CASSRLSERDRANTGELFF.